What follows are 27 T cell receptor beta chains derived from one specimen sequenced in a study of cytomegalovirus exposure and HLA in healthy donors. PCR involved 60 Vbeta and 13 Jbeta primers. Using immunoSEQ multiplex PCR, the repertoire was profiled, and TCRdb retains in-frame clones only, with some absent. The data show 100,000 to 120,000 clones, with about 90% seen just once and around 2% held by the top ten. The sequenced material came from PBMCs. The receptors derive from a man aged 40-50 years in good health and CMV-seronegative.

This clone was counted between two and nine times. The chain employs TRBV29-1 and TRBJ1-1; D is unclear. Germline lookup yields CDR1 SQVTM and CDR2 ANQGSEA. V lost 3 bases, J lost 1 base, and 6 bases lay in between. The CDR3 is 12 amino acids. The CDR3 is CSVDRRNTEAFF. The CDR3 DNA reads TGCAGCGTTGACAGGCGGAACACTGAAGCTTTCTTT.

The chain couples TRBV28 to TRBJ1-4; TRBD1 matches 9 bases. This CDR3 has 15 residues. The ends lost 6 bases at V and 8 bases at J; junction bases unmatched: 10. Germline CDR1 MDHEN, CDR2 SYDVKM. The CDR3 here is CASRRQGVGGEKLFF. For the CDR3, the DNA is TGTGCCAGCAGGAGACAGGGGGTAGGGGGCGAAAAACTGTTTTTT.

The gene calls are TRBV25-1 and TRBJ2-3, with no clear D. Trimming stripped 4 bases from V and 6 bases from J, with 5 bases between. This CDR3 comprises 11 residues. Germline V CDR1 and CDR2: MGHDK, SYGVNS. For the CDR3, the DNA is TGTGCCAGCAGTGGTTCGGATACGCAGTATTTT. Translating it yields CASSGSDTQYF.

The gene calls are TRBV28 and TRBJ1-1, with D perhaps matching TRBD1 (6 bases). In germline, CDR1 is MDHEN, CDR2 SYDVKM. Trimming stripped 6 bases from V and 3 bases from J, with 20 bases between. This CDR3 has 16 residues. DNA of the CDR3: TGTGCCAGCAGGGTCGGACAGACCACCACCTACACTGAAGCTTTCTTT. Its protein product is CASRVGQTTTYTEAFF.

This clone appeared a single time. The chain uses TRBV11-2 and TRBJ1-3, with 8 bases matching TRBD1. Germline values: CDR1 SGHAT, CDR2 FQNNGV. V lost 1 base, J lost 2 bases, and 4 bases stayed unmatched. This CDR3 is built from 16 residues. CDR3 region: CASSLAQGAPGNTIYF. The CDR3 DNA follows: TGTGCCAGCAGCTTAGCCCAGGGGGCGCCTGGAAACACCATATATTTT.

This clone is a singleton in its sample. This rearrangement joins TRBV10-3 to TRBJ2-1; TRBD1 aligns across 9 bases. V lost 0 bases, J lost 7 bases, and 10 bases stayed unmatched. The CDR3 is 17 amino acids. From germline, CDR1 is ENHRY and CDR2 SYGVKD. CDR3 loop: CAISESWGGQGRNEQFF. In nucleotides, the CDR3 is TGTGCCATCAGTGAGTCGTGGGGGGGACAGGGTAGGAATGAGCAGTTCTTC.

The chain is built from TRBV6-1 and TRBJ2-7; TRBD1 aligns across 7 bases. The CDR3 length is 16 residues. V trimming: 4 bases; J trimming: 1 base; junction bases outside the gene matches: 10. CDR1 is MNHNS, CDR2 SASEGT, per germline. CDR3 in DNA: TGTGCCAGCAGTGTACAGGGGCGCTTACCTTCCTACGAGCAGTACTTC. Translation gives CASSVQGRLPSYEQYF.

CDR3 loop: CAWSPLAGGGTQYF. For the CDR3, the DNA is TGTGCCTGGAGCCCACTAGCGGGGGGAGGTACGCAGTATTTT. The chain has TRBV30 and TRBJ2-3, with TRBD2 matching over 12 bases. Per the germline V gene, CDR1 is GTSNPN and CDR2 is SVGIG (reference sequence). J lost 8 bases, V lost 3 bases, and 6 bases had no gene match. This CDR3 is built from 14 residues.

The J gene is TRBJ1-2, the V gene TRBV6-5; no clear D. V was trimmed by 5 bases and J by 8 bases, leaving 9 bases between them. This CDR3 is 11 amino acids long. CDR1 is MNHEY, CDR2 SVGAGI, per germline. CDR3: CASSTREGYTF. CDR3 coding DNA: TGTGCCAGCAGTACCCGAGAGGGCTACACCTTC.

The gene calls are TRBV6-5 and TRBJ2-3; no reliable D call. The CDR3 spans 13 residues. Per germline, CDR1 MNHEY and CDR2 SVGAGI. V was clipped by 2 bases and J by 4 bases, with 7 bases between them. The CDR3 spells CASSYDGPDTQYF. CDR3 nucleotide sequence: TGTGCCAGCAGTTACGATGGGCCAGATACGCAGTATTTT.

V is TRBV15 and J is TRBJ1-6; tentative D call: TRBD1 (6 bases). Looked up from germline, CDR1 is LNHNV and CDR2 is YYDKDF (reference sequence). The CDR3 totals 15 residues. Trimming stripped 1 base from V and 9 bases from J, with 13 bases between. Written as DNA, the CDR3 is TGTGCCACCAGCAGAGGGACAGTCGGTAGTTCACCCCTCCACTTT. Its protein is CATSRGTVGSSPLHF.

This chain uses TRBV4-1 with TRBJ1-6; 9 bases are shared with TRBD1. Germline V gene data show CDR1 as MGHRA and CDR2 as YSYEKL. The CDR3 totals 15 residues. V was pared by 3 bases and J by 10 bases, with 7 bases of the junction left unmatched. DNA for the CDR3: TGCGCCAGCAGCCACCCGGGACAGGGTTCATCACCCCTCCACTTT. Translation: CASSHPGQGSSPLHF.

In this sample, this clone turned up once. J is TRBJ2-5 and V is TRBV18, with D unresolved. Deletions cut 2 bases from V and 5 bases from J, with 9 bases between. The germline CDR1 and CDR2 sequences are KGHSH and LQKENI. This CDR3 is 13 amino acids long. The CDR3 DNA is TGTGCCAGCTCACCAGGAGCTGGGGAGACCCAGTACTTC. Translating gives CASSPGAGETQYF.

The gene calls are TRBV7-8 and TRBJ1-1, with D possibly being TRBD1 (6 bases). The V and J ends lost 4 bases and 4 bases respectively, with 13 bases between them. This CDR3 is 14 amino acids long. CDR1 is SGHVS, CDR2 FQNEAQ, per germline. CDR3 DNA: TGTGCCAGCAGCTCAACTACAGGGTCCACTGAAGCTTTCTTT. This translates into CASSSTTGSTEAFF.

The chain joins TRBV7-2 to TRBJ1-2; 8 bases map to TRBD1. Germline lookup yields CDR1 SGHTA and CDR2 FQGNSA. CDR3 length: 13 amino acids. With 5 bases clipped from V and 6 bases from J, the junction kept 5 bases outside the gene matches. The CDR3 sequence: CASSVQGDNGYTF. DNA of the CDR3: TGTGCCAGCAGCGTACAGGGGGACAATGGCTACACCTTC.

The V and J genes are TRBV6-1 and TRBJ1-6, with 8 positions matching TRBD1. J was trimmed by 10 bases and V by 7 bases; bases with no gene match: 6. Per germline, CDR1 MNHNS and CDR2 SASEGT. This CDR3 region has 13 residues. CDR3 in amino acids: CASNRGADSPLHF. The CDR3 region has the DNA TGTGCCAGCAACAGGGGGGCGGACTCACCCCTCCACTTT.

The gene calls are TRBV27 and TRBJ1-6, with 7 bases lining up with TRBD1. This CDR3 spans 13 amino acids. The V and J ends lost 6 bases and 9 bases, in that order; junction bases with no gene match: 5. The germline CDR1 and CDR2 sequences are MNHEY and SMNVEV (reference sequence). CDR3 sequence: CASSQGQPSPLHF. CDR3 coding DNA: TGTGCCAGCAGCCAGGGACAGCCTTCACCCCTCCACTTT.

The chain recombines TRBV19 with TRBJ2-3, with TRBD1 identical over 11 bases. CDR1 LNHDA and CDR2 SQIVND come from the germline V gene (reference sequence). The CDR3 runs to 14 residues. V shed 6 bases and J 7 bases; nucleotides not matched to a gene: 6. Here the CDR3 reads CASSRTGGGNTQYF. The CDR3 DNA sequence: TGTGCCAGTAGCAGGACAGGGGGCGGGAATACGCAGTATTTT.

The chain joins TRBV19 to TRBJ1-1; 7 nucleotides match TRBD1. V was clipped by 5 bases and J by 0 bases; unmatched bases: 6. Germline lookup yields CDR1 LNHDA and CDR2 SQIVND (reference sequence). The CDR3 extends over 15 amino acids. The CDR3 spells CASSLQGTLNTEAFF. DNA for the CDR3: TGTGCCAGTAGTCTACAGGGGACACTGAACACTGAAGCTTTCTTT.

This clone was detected only once. The CDR3 protein is CASSSTGGVISYTF. The DNA of the CDR3 is TGTGCCAGCAGCTCGACAGGGGGCGTCATTAGCTACACCTTC. The chain recombines TRBV6-5 with TRBJ1-2, with 10 bases identical to TRBD1. V shed 6 bases and J 9 bases; nucleotides not matched to a gene: 10. CDR1 is MNHEY and CDR2 is SVGAGI in the germline V gene. The length of the CDR3 is 14 residues.

The rearrangement joins TRBV7-9 to TRBJ2-3; TRBD1 is a possible D gene (5 bases). From germline, CDR1 is SEHNR and CDR2 FQNEAQ (reference sequence). CDR3 length equals 13 residues. Trimming stripped 5 bases from V and 3 bases from J, with 9 bases between. CDR3 region: CASSPGSTDTQYF. In DNA form, the CDR3 reads TGTGCCAGCAGCCCAGGGTCTACAGATACGCAGTATTTT.

The rearrangement uses TRBV2 and TRBJ2-2, with 8 bases matching TRBD1. This CDR3 comprises 18 residues. The trim removed 0 bases at V and 6 bases at J, leaving 12 bases unmatched. Per the germline V gene, CDR1 is SNHLY and CDR2 is FYNNEI. CDR3 bases: TGTGCCAGCAGTGAAGCCCTTCGGACAGGGCAAATGTCCGGGGAGCTGTTTTTT. Its protein product is CASSEALRTGQMSGELFF.

This chain links TRBV18 with TRBJ2-5; 8 positions match TRBD1. Trimming cost V 4 bases and J 5 bases; bases outside gene matches: 12. Per germline, CDR1 KGHSH and CDR2 LQKENI. The CDR3 spans 16 residues. The CDR3 here is CASSRTGQAIGETQYF. The CDR3, as DNA: TGTGCCAGCTCACGAACGGGACAGGCCATCGGGGAGACCCAGTACTTC.

The gene calls are TRBV5-4 and TRBJ1-2; 7 nucleotides line up with TRBD1. J lost 3 bases, V lost 3 bases, and 2 bases had no gene match. Germline V gene data show CDR1 as SGHNT and CDR2 as YYREEE (reference sequence). CDR3 length equals 13 residues. The CDR3 coding sequence is TGTGCCAGCAGCTCTGACAGGGACTATGGCTACACCTTC. This encodes CASSSDRDYGYTF.

J is TRBJ1-1 and V is TRBV5-1; 7 bases line up with TRBD1. Germline V gene lookup returns CDR1 SGHRS and CDR2 YFSETQ. The CDR3 loop spans 13 amino acids. Losses at the gene ends were 3 bases for V and 7 bases for J; bases not matched to a gene: 6. DNA for the CDR3: TGCGCCAGCAGCTCTACAGGGGCCAATGAAGCTTTCTTT. Translating it yields CASSSTGANEAFF. Together with reference TRBV5-1 and TRBJ1-1, the CDR3 gives the full variable domain: KAGVTQTPRYLIKTRGQQVTLSCSPISGHRSVSWYQQTPGQGLQFLFEYFSETQRNKGNFPGRFSGRQFSNSRSEMNVSTLELGDSALYLCASSSTGANEAFFGQGTRLTVV.

The V gene is TRBV28, the J gene TRBJ1-1; TRBD1 might be the D (5 bases). The germline V gene encodes CDR1 MDHEN and CDR2 SYDVKM. The CDR3 length is 14 residues. V lost 3 bases and J lost 4, with 12 bases in between. CDR3 protein: CASSLLGGGTEAFF. The CDR3 nucleotides are TGTGCCAGCAGTTTGCTCGGGGGTGGCACTGAAGCTTTCTTT.

Worth noting for this clone: At one of its ends the junction is not consistent with the germline gene, which may arise from a read error. V gene TRBV2 combines with J gene TRBJ1-5, with 12 bases fitting TRBD1. This CDR3 is built from 16 residues. The V gene's germline CDR1 is SNHLY and CDR2 FYNNEI. CDR3 protein: CVSSDGTGGGNQPQHF. CDR3 nucleotides: TGTGTCAGCAGCGACGGGACAGGGGGCGGCAATCAGCCCCAGCATTTT.